This TCR beta chain was obtained from a study of response to subunit inactivated influenza vaccine. Study outcomes and limitations: Researchers suggested that each seasonal influenza vaccination recruits few new T cells.

Details on this clonotype: The antigen is not known.

V dropped 4 bases and J dropped 1; count of bases not matched to a gene: 12. CDR3 size: 19 residues. Germline lookup yields CDR1 MDHEN and CDR2 SYDVKM. TCRdb called the RT-PCR reads again in MiXCR, with one record for every CDR3 protein. Of under 850,000 distinct CDR3 sequences in the sample, 18% are singletons; the top ten hold approximately 11%. The chain couples TRBV28 to TRBJ2-3, with TRBD1 matching over 12 bases. The sequence was obtained from a man aged 50 to 59 who received an inactivated influenza vaccine. The sequenced sample was PBMCs from blood, obtained 5 to 6 days after vaccination. This CDR3 reads CASSSPLRDRGRGTDTQYF. CDR3 nucleotide sequence: TGTGCCAGCAGTTCACCCCTACGGGACAGGGGGCGAGGCACAGATACGCAGTATTTT.